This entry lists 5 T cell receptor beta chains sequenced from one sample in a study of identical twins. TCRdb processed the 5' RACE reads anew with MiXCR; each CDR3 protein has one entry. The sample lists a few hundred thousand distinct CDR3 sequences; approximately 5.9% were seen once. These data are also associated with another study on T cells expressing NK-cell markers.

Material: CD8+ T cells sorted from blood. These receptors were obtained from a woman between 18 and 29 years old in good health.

Here the CDR3 reads CASSYYGSEQFF. CDR3 bases: TGTGCCAGCAGTTACTACGGCAGTGAGCAGTTCTTC. The V and J genes are TRBV6-5 and TRBJ2-1; D gene ambiguous. Germline V CDR1 and CDR2: MNHEY, SVGAGI. The CDR3 consists of 12 residues. V was pared by 1 base and J by 9 bases, with 7 bases between.

CDR3 loop: CASSLFLKGDNSYEQYF. The CDR3 DNA is TGTGCCAGCAGCTTATTCTTAAAGGGGGACAACAGCTACGAGCAGTACTTC. The chain couples TRBV7-6 to TRBJ2-7; TRBD1 might be the D (6 bases). The CDR3 totals 17 residues. Germline CDR1 reads SGHVS; CDR2 reads FNYEAQ. With 2 bases removed from V and 3 bases from J, the gap between germline ends came to 20 bases.

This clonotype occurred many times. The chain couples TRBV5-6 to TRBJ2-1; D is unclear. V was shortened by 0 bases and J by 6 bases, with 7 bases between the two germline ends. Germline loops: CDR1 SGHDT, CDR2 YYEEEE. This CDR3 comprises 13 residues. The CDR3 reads CASSLENSNEQFF. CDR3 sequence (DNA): TGTGCCAGCAGCTTGGAGAACTCCAATGAGCAGTTCTTC.

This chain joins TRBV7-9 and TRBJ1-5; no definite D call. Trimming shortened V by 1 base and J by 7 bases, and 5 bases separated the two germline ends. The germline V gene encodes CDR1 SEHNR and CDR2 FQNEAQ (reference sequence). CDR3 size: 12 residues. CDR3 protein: CASSLVGQPQHF. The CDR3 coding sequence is TGTGCCAGCAGCTTAGTTGGGCAGCCCCAGCATTTT. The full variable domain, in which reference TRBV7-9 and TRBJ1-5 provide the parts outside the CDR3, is DTGVSQNPRHKITKRGQNVTFRCDPISEHNRLYWYRQTLGQGPEFLTYFQNEAQLEKSRLLSDRFSAERPKGSFSTLEIQRTEQGDSAMYLCASSLVGQPQHFGDGTRLSIL.

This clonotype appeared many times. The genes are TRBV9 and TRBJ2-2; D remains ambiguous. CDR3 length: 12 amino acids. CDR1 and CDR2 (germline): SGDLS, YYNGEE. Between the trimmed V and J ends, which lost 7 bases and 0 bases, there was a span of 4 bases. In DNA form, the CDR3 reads TGTGCCAGCTCCGCGAACACCGGGGAGCTGTTTTTT. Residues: CASSANTGELFF. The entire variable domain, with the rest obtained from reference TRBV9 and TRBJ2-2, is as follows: DSGVTQTPKHLITATGQRVTLRCSPRSGDLSVYWYQQSLDQGLQFLIQYYNGEERAKGNILERFSAQQFPDLHSELNLSSLELGDSALYFCASSANTGELFFGEGSRLTVL.